One T cell receptor (beta chain) is described in this entry. This sample was included in a study of blood T cell repertoires in COVID-19. Study at large: The United States, Italy and Spain supplied acute and convalescent COVID-19 samples. Sources were T cells, B-cell-depleted T cells, or PBMCs; the material itself was cDNA or gDNA.

V lost 2 bases and J 3 bases, leaving 14 bases between the germline ends. The germline V gene encodes CDR1 ENHRY and CDR2 SYGVKD. CDR3 length: 15 amino acids. Per the study methods: How many nucleated cells were present was estimated from reference gene primer amplification. Method: immunoSEQ multiplex PCR; TCRdb's copy keeps in-frame clones and lacks some. V and J calls and clone size follow that table, whereas D and trimming were derived from the DNA. Of about 98,000 clones listed, around 75% are singletons. Sequencing was done on a sample of peripheral blood. V is TRBV10-3 and J is TRBJ2-7; possibly TRBD2 for D (6 bases). The TCR was taken from a man in his sixties or seventies with acute or convalescent COVID-19. The CDR3 region has the DNA TGTGCCATCAGTGAGGGAGGGGCAGGGAACTACGAGCAGTACTTC. Its protein is CAISEGGAGNYEQYF.